These T cell receptor beta chains were read from a single sample in a study of blood T cell repertoires in COVID-19. Produced via immunoSEQ multiplex PCR; TCRdb's table is partial and in-frame only. This sample has about 120,000 clones, with about 81% found just once. Sequenced: peripheral blood. These receptors were collected from a young man with COVID-19, enrolled during active disease. Both conserved end residues are part of each CDR3. The D gene is left open where the match is weak. Part of the rows lack a size; the others show once, few, many or a class for expanded clones.

CDR3nt: TGTGCCTGGAGCCAAATCCGGGACAGGCGCTACGAGCAGTACTTC
CDR3aa: CAWSQIRDRRYEQYF
j_gene: TRBJ2-7
v_gene: TRBV30
d_gene: TRBD1
abundance: few

CDR3nt: TGTGCCAGCAGAACGCAGGGGACCAACTATGGCTACACCTTC
CDR3aa: CASRTQGTNYGYTF
j_gene: TRBJ1-2
v_gene: TRBV6-5
d_gene: NA
abundance: NA

CDR3nt: TGTGCCAGCAGCCCTGAGAGCACAGATACGCAGTATTTT
CDR3aa: CASSPESTDTQYF
j_gene: TRBJ2-3
v_gene: TRBV7-9
d_gene: NA
abundance: NA

CDR3nt: TGTGCCTGGGAGGGACAGGGAAATTCACCCCTCCACTTT
CDR3aa: CAWEGQGNSPLHF
j_gene: TRBJ1-6
v_gene: TRBV30
d_gene: TRBD1
abundance: NA

CDR3nt: TGTGCCAGCAGCTCTTACCGGGACAGGGTACACGAGCAGTACTTC
CDR3aa: CASSSYRDRVHEQYF
j_gene: TRBJ2-7
v_gene: TRBV11-3
d_gene: TRBD1
abundance: NA

CDR3nt: TGTGCCAGTAGTACTCGGACTAGCGGGGGCTCCTACGAGCAGTACTTC
CDR3aa: CASSTRTSGGSYEQYF
j_gene: TRBJ2-7
v_gene: TRBV19
d_gene: TRBD2
abundance: NA

CDR3nt: TGTGCCAGCAGTGAAGGGACAGGGGGCGATGAAAAACTGTTTTTT
CDR3aa: CASSEGTGGDEKLFF
j_gene: TRBJ1-4
v_gene: TRBV6-4
d_gene: TRBD1
abundance: NA

CDR3nt: TGTGCCAGTAGTATGGACAGGGGGCATACGGTTGAGCAGTTCTTC
CDR3aa: CASSMDRGHTVEQFF
j_gene: TRBJ2-1
v_gene: TRBV19
d_gene: TRBD1
abundance: NA

CDR3nt: TGTGCCAGCAGTTACTCTGGGGCGGGAGGTCGCGGGGAGCAGTTCTTC
CDR3aa: CASSYSGAGGRGEQFF
j_gene: TRBJ2-1
v_gene: TRBV6-5
d_gene: TRBD2
abundance: NA

CDR3nt: TGTGCCAGCAGCTACGGAGGGCGATTGGACGAGCAGTACTTC
CDR3aa: CASSYGGRLDEQYF
j_gene: TRBJ2-7
v_gene: TRBV27
d_gene: NA
abundance: NA